The clone carrying this TCR beta chain has ten or more counts. Its specificity is not known. The CDR3 is 11 amino acids. Trimming shortened V by 5 bases and J by 5 bases, and 3 bases separated the two germline ends. Germline-derived CDR1 and CDR2 are SEHNR and FQNEAQ (reference sequence). These data come from a study of CD8 T cells in ankylosing spondylitis. Points from the study as a whole: Characteristic of ankylosing spondylitis blood, it appeared, was a TCR beta motif comprising roughly 8 highly homologous variants. Disease-associated clones were CD8+ and fairly uncommon in peripheral blood. Matched synovial fluid from ankylosing spondylitis patients was reported to be enriched for disease-linked clones.

Quantitative 5'-RACE was performed with molecular barcodes, and it yielded the TCR beta libraries. TCRdb re-analysed the 5' RACE reads in MiXCR, keeping a single row per CDR3 protein. Of 150,000 to 200,000 distinct CDR3 sequences in the sample, 10% to 15% were seen once. The sample comprised blood, either unsorted or a sorted T cell fraction (not recorded which). The chain recombines TRBV7-9 with TRBJ2-2; D not certain. The source of this sequence is a female donor with ankylosing spondylitis or in good health (not recorded which). For the CDR3, the DNA is TGTGCCAGCAGCCGAACCGGGGAGCTGTTTTTT. This translates into CASSRTGELFF.